The 20 T cell receptor beta chains below all came from one sample that was sequenced in a study of blood T cell repertoires in COVID-19. The repertoire was sequenced with immunoSEQ multiplex PCR; TCRdb's copy has only in-frame clones and lacks some. The sample has around 100,000 clones, about 80% seen once. Source material: peripheral blood. Receptors originate from a man aged 55 to 69 with acute or convalescent COVID-19.

V is TRBV2 and J is TRBJ2-4, with 9 bases matching TRBD2. Looked up from germline, CDR1 is SNHLY and CDR2 is FYNNEI. The V segment lost 5 bases and the J segment 0 bases; nucleotides outside the gene matches: 2. The CDR3 is 15 amino acids. The CDR3 DNA reads TGTGCCAGCAGTCCGACTAGCGGAGCCAAAAACATTCAGTACTTC. Its translation: CASSPTSGAKNIQYF.

The V and J genes are TRBV2 and TRBJ2-3, with 12 bases identical to TRBD2. V shed 11 bases and J 4 bases; nucleotides not matched to a gene: 7. The germline CDR1 and CDR2 sequences are SNHLY and FYNNEI. The CDR3 has 14 residues. CDR3 coding DNA: TGTGCCGGAACTAGCGGGAGGCTGGCAGATACGCAGTATTTT. Amino acids: CAGTSGRLADTQYF.

The chain recombines TRBV15 with TRBJ1-3, with TRBD1 matching 9 bases. Germline CDR1 and CDR2: LNHNV and YYDKDF (reference sequence). J was trimmed by 0 bases and V by 0 bases; bases with no gene match: 12. This CDR3 has 20 residues. CDR3 sequence: CATSRDPVGTGRFSGNTIYF. The CDR3 DNA follows: TGTGCCACCAGCAGAGACCCGGTCGGGACAGGGAGGTTCTCTGGAAACACCATATATTTT.

The rearrangement links TRBV6-5 to TRBJ1-4; D remains unclear. The CDR3 runs 15 residues. Germline CDR1 reads MNHEY; CDR2 reads SVGAGI. V gave up 8 bases and J gave up 10 bases, with 23 bases separating them. CDR3 protein: CASAGEAIGLGKLFF. CDR3 sequence (DNA): TGTGCCAGCGCGGGCGAGGCTATTGGCCTGGGAAAACTGTTTTTT.

The V gene is TRBV6-5, the J gene TRBJ1-1; D perhaps matches TRBD1 (6 bases). This CDR3 is built from 14 residues. V lost 5 bases and J lost 3, with 13 bases in between. CDR1 and CDR2 from the germline V gene are MNHEY and SVGAGI. The DNA of the CDR3 is TGTGCCAGCAGTCGCCGGACAGAGTACACTGAAGCTTTCTTT. Residues: CASSRRTEYTEAFF.

The CDR3 nucleotides read TGTGCCACCAGCCCGAGGGGGCTTAATTCACCCCTCCACTTT. Encoded protein: CATSPRGLNSPLHF. This chain connects TRBV15 to TRBJ1-6; 7 bases fit TRBD1. This CDR3 comprises 14 residues. Germline values: CDR1 LNHNV, CDR2 YYDKDF (reference sequence). The V and J ends lost 5 bases and 6 bases, in that order; junction bases with no gene match: 4.

This chain connects TRBV5-6 to TRBJ2-7; 10 nucleotides line up with TRBD2. J lost 1 base, V lost 4 bases, and 5 bases had no gene match. Per germline, CDR1 SGHDT and CDR2 YYEEEE. CDR3 size: 15 residues. In nucleotides, the CDR3 is TGTGCCAGCAGCCCGCCTAGCGGGGGATCCTACGAGCAGTACTTC. This codes for CASSPPSGGSYEQYF.

CDR3 sequence reads: CASSYQQGAGNTIYF. The CDR3 DNA sequence: TGCGCCAGCAGCTACCAACAGGGGGCTGGAAACACCATATATTTT. The rearrangement uses TRBV5-1 and TRBJ1-3, with 8 bases fitting TRBD1. Germline CDR1 and CDR2: SGHRS and YFSETQ. Unmatched junction bases numbered 4, after V lost 3 bases and J lost 2 bases. The CDR3 runs to 15 residues.

With regard to this clone: Other DNA sequences in this sample translate to the same CDR3. The rearrangement uses TRBV2 and TRBJ1-5, with 8 bases matching TRBD1. Germline trimming cut 5 bases from V and 2 bases from J; bases unmatched to any gene: 2. The CDR3 sequence is 14 residues long. Germline CDR1 and CDR2: SNHLY and FYNNEI. As DNA, the CDR3 is TGTGCCAGCAGTCCGGACAGGGGCAATCAGCCCCAGCATTTT. Translated: CASSPDRGNQPQHF.

This chain connects TRBV9 to TRBJ2-1, with 7 bases identical to TRBD1. V lost 0 bases and J lost 9; bases outside the gene matches: 9. This CDR3 contains 15 residues. The V gene's germline CDR1 is SGDLS and CDR2 YYNGEE. CDR3 residues: CASSVEAGGRGEQFF. Here the CDR3 DNA reads TGTGCCAGCAGCGTAGAAGCAGGGGGTAGGGGTGAGCAGTTCTTC.

The V call is TRBV7-9, the J call TRBJ1-3; D not resolved. The ends were cut back, 7 bases at V and 3 bases at J, with 16 bases in the middle. This CDR3 comprises 15 residues. CDR1 is SEHNR, CDR2 FQNEAQ, per germline (reference sequence). CDR3 region: CASIGGLGNGNTIYF. DNA of the CDR3: TGTGCCAGCATCGGAGGGCTGGGGAATGGAAACACCATATATTTT.

The J gene is TRBJ2-5, the V gene TRBV18, with 8 bases lining up with TRBD2. With 3 bases clipped from V and 2 bases from J, the junction kept 5 bases outside the gene matches. Per the germline V gene, CDR1 is KGHSH and CDR2 is LQKENI. CDR3 length: 15 amino acids. In nucleotides, the CDR3 is TGTGCCAGCTCACCGGGTAGCGGGACACAAGAGACCCAGTACTTC. Its translation: CASSPGSGTQETQYF.

V and J are TRBV25-1 and TRBJ2-2; the match to TRBD1 covers 9 bases. This CDR3 is 16 amino acids long. Germline V lookup: CDR1 MGHDK, CDR2 SYGVNS. The ends lost 3 bases at V and 4 bases at J; junction bases unmatched: 6. The CDR3 here is CASSDDRGFPTGELFF. The CDR3 DNA sequence: TGTGCCAGCAGTGATGACAGGGGGTTCCCCACCGGGGAGCTGTTTTTT. Drawing the rest from reference TRBV25-1 and TRBJ2-2, the complete variable domain is EADIYQTPRYLVIGTGKKITLECSQTMGHDKMYWYQQDPGMELHLIHYSYGVNSTEKGDLSSESTVSRIRTEHFPLTLESARPSHTSQYLCASSDDRGFPTGELFFGEGSRLTVL.

This clone was observed many times. This chain links TRBV3-1 (or the pseudogene TRBV3-2) with TRBJ1-2; 7 bases map to TRBD1. This CDR3 region has 13 residues. Germline V lookup: CDR1 LGHDT, CDR2 YNNKEL (reference sequence). The trim removed 4 bases at V and 3 bases at J, leaving 2 bases unmatched. Here the CDR3 reads CASSPGTDYGYTF. For the CDR3, the DNA is TGTGCCAGCAGCCCAGGGACAGACTATGGCTACACCTTC.

The J gene is TRBJ1-4, the V gene TRBV7-8; weak D call: TRBD1 (5 bases). The CDR3 runs to 15 residues. Between the trimmed V and J ends, which lost 1 base and 6 bases, there was a span of 12 bases. Looked up from germline, CDR1 is SGHVS and CDR2 is FQNEAQ. CDR3 region: CASSLGQTLYEKLFF. CDR3 DNA sequence: TGTGCCAGCAGCTTAGGACAGACGCTTTATGAAAAACTGTTTTTT.

In DNA, the CDR3 is TGTGCCAGCAGCCAATCTTTCTCAGGCGGCTACACCTTC. Amino acid sequence: CASSQSFSGGYTF. The chain has TRBV16 and TRBJ1-2; unclear D gene. Per the germline V gene, CDR1 is KGHSY and CDR2 is FQNENV. V was shortened by 0 bases and J by 8 bases, with 10 bases between the two germline ends. This CDR3 is built from 13 residues. The full variable domain, with the rest looked up from reference TRBV16 and TRBJ1-2, is GEEVAQTPKHLVRGEGQKAKLYCAPIKGHSYVFWYQQVLKNEFKFLISFQNENVFDETGMPKERFSAKCLPNSPCSLEIQATKLEDSAVYFCASSQSFSGGYTFGSGTRLTVV.

This sequence joins TRBV19 and TRBJ2-7; a possible D gene is TRBD1 (5 bases). Germline V gene sequence: CDR1 LNHDA, CDR2 SQIVND (reference sequence). The CDR3 is 13 amino acids. Trimming took off 3 bases at V and 3 bases at J, with 9 bases between the two ends. In DNA, the CDR3 is TGTGCCAGTAGTATTGGGCAGGGCTACGAGCAGTACTTC. Protein: CASSIGQGYEQYF.

The gene calls are TRBV28 and TRBJ1-5; 8 bases match TRBD1. V shed 6 bases and J 2 bases; nucleotides not matched to a gene: 6. Germline values: CDR1 MDHEN, CDR2 SYDVKM. The CDR3 is 15 residues long. CDR3 coding DNA: TGTGCCAGCAGCAAGGACAGGGAACGCAATCAGCCCCAGCATTTT. Translating gives CASSKDRERNQPQHF.

The chain carries TRBV5-1 and TRBJ2-5; 7 bases fit TRBD1. The CDR3 contains 14 residues. The trim removed 4 bases at V and 1 base at J, leaving 4 bases unmatched. Per the germline V gene, CDR1 is SGHRS and CDR2 is YFSETQ. The CDR3 sequence: CASSRPGGQETQYF. Written as DNA, the CDR3 is TGCGCCAGCAGCAGGCCAGGGGGCCAAGAGACCCAGTACTTC.

The chain is built from TRBV5-4 and TRBJ1-5; 8 bases match TRBD1. The length of the CDR3 is 15 residues. J gave up 6 bases and V 3 bases, and 8 bases lay outside the gene matches. Per the germline V gene, CDR1 is SGHNT and CDR2 is YYREEE (reference sequence). CDR3 sequence (DNA): TGTGCCAGCAGCTCGGGACAGGAGCCACTTCAGCCCCAGCATTTT. It yields the protein CASSSGQEPLQPQHF.